The 16 T cell receptor beta chains listed next were all sequenced from one sample in a study of blood T cell repertoires in COVID-19. Assay: immunoSEQ multiplex PCR; the TCRdb copy retains only in-frame clones and omits some. The table shows under 350,000 clones, with approximately 90% occurring only once. The material sequenced was peripheral blood. Source of these receptors: a man in his forties with acute or convalescent COVID-19.

The rearrangement links TRBV2 to TRBJ2-7; D call uncertain. This CDR3 contains 12 residues. Germline V gives CDR1 SNHLY, CDR2 FYNNEI. V was cut by 3 bases and J by 9 bases, with 12 bases left in between. As DNA, the CDR3 is TGTGCCAGCAGTGAGACGGCATTAGCGCAGTACTTC. Amino acid sequence: CASSETALAQYF.

The J gene is TRBJ1-2, the V gene TRBV19; D is ambiguous. Trimming pared 7 bases from V and 3 bases from J, leaving 12 bases between. The germline CDR1 and CDR2 sequences are LNHDA and SQIVND (reference sequence). The CDR3 runs 13 residues. CDR3 coding DNA: TGTGCCAGTAAAATAGCGGGCGACTATGGCTACACCTTC. Protein: CASKIAGDYGYTF. Complete variable domain (other parts from reference TRBV19 and TRBJ1-2): DGGITQSPKYLFRKEGQNVTLSCEQNLNHDAMYWYRQDPGQGLRLIYYSQIVNDFQKGDIAEGYSVSREKKESFPLTVTSAQKNPTAFYLCASKIAGDYGYTFGSGTRLTVV.

This clone was seen only once. The V gene is TRBV5-5, the J gene TRBJ1-2, with D unclear. With 0 bases removed from V and 4 bases from J, the gap between germline ends came to 7 bases. Germline-derived CDR1 and CDR2 are SGHKS and YYEKEE (reference sequence). The CDR3 spans 13 residues. CDR3 in amino acids: CASSLAGPYGYTF. CDR3 DNA sequence: TGTGCCAGCAGCTTGGCGGGTCCCTATGGCTACACCTTC.

A few counts support this clone. V usage is TRBV5-1 and J usage is TRBJ1-1; no clear D. The V end was cut by 0 bases, the J end by 0 bases, with 12 bases between. In germline, CDR1 is SGHRS, CDR2 YFSETQ. CDR3 length equals 16 residues. As DNA, the CDR3 is TGCGCCAGCAGCTTGGAGAGAAACCCGATGAACACTGAAGCTTTCTTT. Amino acids: CASSLERNPMNTEAFF.

This rearrangement joins TRBV6-1 to TRBJ1-6; D not certain. Per the germline V gene, CDR1 is MNHNS and CDR2 is SASEGT. The V gene lost 8 bases and the J gene lost 7 bases, with 12 bases spanning the gap. The CDR3 is 13 residues long. The CDR3: CASGLGQNSPLHF. The CDR3 DNA sequence: TGTGCCAGCGGTTTGGGCCAGAATTCACCCCTCCACTTT.

This clone was detected a few times. This chain joins TRBV27 and TRBJ1-5, with D unclear. V was shortened by 5 bases and J by 0 bases, with 8 bases between the two germline ends. Germline values: CDR1 MNHEY, CDR2 SMNVEV (reference sequence). This CDR3 has 14 residues. CDR3 sequence reads: CASSLTYSNQPQHF. The CDR3 DNA sequence: TGTGCCAGCAGTCTAACTTATAGCAATCAGCCCCAGCATTTT.

The chain joins TRBV5-1 to TRBJ1-1; 8 nucleotides match TRBD1. V gave up 6 bases and J gave up 0 bases; unmatched junction bases: 10. There are 16 residues in the CDR3. CDR1 and CDR2 (germline): SGHRS, YFSETQ. In nucleotides, the CDR3 is TGCGCCAGCACCGTGGGCCAGGGGGCGATGAACACTGAAGCTTTCTTT. It encodes CASTVGQGAMNTEAFF.

The chain combines TRBV3-1 (or the pseudogene TRBV3-2) with TRBJ2-2, with a weak D call TRBD1 (6 bases). The CDR3 totals 12 residues. V was trimmed by 4 bases and J by 8 bases, leaving 8 bases between them. Per the germline V gene, CDR1 is LGHDT and CDR2 is YNNKEL (reference sequence). The CDR3 nucleotides are TGTGCCAGCAGCCTACAGGGTGGGGAGCTGTTTTTT. It specifies CASSLQGGELFF.

The CDR3 loop reads CASSLADEQFF. The DNA for the CDR3 is TGCGCCAGCAGTTTAGCGGATGAGCAGTTCTTC. The rearrangement joins TRBV10-2 to TRBJ2-1; TRBD2 might be the D (6 bases). The CDR3 length is 11 residues. The V gene's germline CDR1 is WSHSY and CDR2 SAAADI. V was trimmed by 5 bases and J by 8 bases, leaving 7 bases between them.

The V and J genes are TRBV27 and TRBJ1-1, with 8 nucleotides matching TRBD1. CDR3 size: 15 residues. With V trimmed by 7 bases and J by 1 base, 8 bases remained unmatched. Germline V gives CDR1 MNHEY, CDR2 SMNVEV (reference sequence). CDR3 in amino acids: CASIRQGIGNTEAFF. CDR3 nucleotide sequence: TGTGCCAGCATCCGACAGGGGATAGGGAACACTGAAGCTTTCTTT.

The V and J genes are TRBV7-2 and TRBJ2-7; TRBD1 matches at 9 bases. Germline lookup yields CDR1 SGHTA and CDR2 FQGNSA. This CDR3 is built from 14 residues. V gave up 1 base and J gave up 4 bases; unmatched junction bases: 2. As DNA, the CDR3 is TGTGCCAGCAGCTTAGACAGGGGGCAATACGAGCAGTACTTC. Protein product: CASSLDRGQYEQYF. The entire variable domain, with the rest obtained from reference TRBV7-2 and TRBJ2-7, is as follows: GAGVSQSPSNKVTEKGKDVELRCDPISGHTALYWYRQSLGQGLEFLIYFQGNSAPDKSGLPSDRFSAERTGGSVSTLTIQRTQQEDSAVYLCASSLDRGQYEQYFGPGTRLTVT.

V usage is TRBV28 and J usage is TRBJ2-5; tentatively, D is TRBD2 (6 bases). The CDR3 covers 17 residues. Germline V gene sequence: CDR1 MDHEN, CDR2 SYDVKM. Trimming took off 4 bases at V and 4 bases at J, with 22 bases between the two ends. The CDR3 is CASSSAQGGRGRETQYF. DNA for the CDR3: TGTGCCAGCAGTTCGGCCCAAGGCGGCCGGGGGAGAGAGACCCAGTACTTC.

This clone was recorded only once. The chain uses TRBV6-1 and TRBJ2-7, with 9 bases that match TRBD1. The CDR3 extends over 16 amino acids. Trimming took 4 bases from V and 3 from J; bases not matched to a gene: 10. Per germline, CDR1 MNHNS and CDR2 SASEGT. The CDR3 DNA sequence: TGTGCCAGCAGTGGGGGGGGGACAGGGTTCTTCTACGAGCAGTACTTC. This codes for CASSGGGTGFFYEQYF.

The chain is built from TRBV6-6 and TRBJ2-7; D perhaps matches TRBD1 (6 bases). Trimming left V 0 bases short and J 7 bases short, with 10 bases between. Germline CDR1 MNHNY, CDR2 SVGAGI (reference sequence). The CDR3 has 13 residues. The CDR3 loop is CASSYSGGWEQYF. The CDR3 nucleotides are TGTGCCAGCAGTTACTCAGGGGGATGGGAGCAGTACTTC.

V gene TRBV15 combines with J gene TRBJ1-1, with D possibly being TRBD1 (6 bases). Germline V gene data show CDR1 as LNHNV and CDR2 as YYDKDF (reference sequence). This CDR3 region has 13 residues. The V gene lost 9 bases and the J gene lost 6 bases, with 17 bases spanning the gap. CDR3 sequence reads: CATTQGYIAEAFF. The CDR3 bases are TGTGCCACTACACAGGGTTATATCGCTGAAGCTTTCTTT.

The sample holds one count of this clone. This chain uses TRBV12-3 or TRBV12-4 with TRBJ1-5; no clear D. The CDR3 runs 12 residues. Trimming cost V 6 bases and J 4 bases, with 7 bases left between them. The CDR3 DNA reads TGTGCCAGCAGCCGACTAAATCAGCCCCAGCATTTT. Translation gives CASSRLNQPQHF.